This T cell receptor (beta chain) was profiled in a study of blood T cell repertoires in COVID-19. CDR3 length equals 12 residues. V lost 0 bases and J lost 9, with 9 bases in between. From germline, CDR1 is MNHNY and CDR2 SVGAGI (reference sequence). Original analysis: Using reference gene primer amplification, nucleated cell counts were estimated. Sequencing was performed with immunoSEQ multiplex PCR; in TCRdb, only in-frame clones are kept and a portion is missing. The V and J calls and clone size were taken over from that table, and D and trimming were inferred from the DNA. The sample contains approximately 270,000 clones, 75% to 90% of which appear only once.

Sequenced: peripheral blood. The V gene is TRBV6-6, the J gene TRBJ2-7; D is perhaps TRBD1 (5 bases). The TCR sequence derives from a man aged 50 to 59 with acute or convalescent COVID-19. CDR3 coding DNA: TGTGCCAGCAGTTACTCGTCCACAGGGCAGTACTTC. Translated, it gives CASSYSSTGQYF.